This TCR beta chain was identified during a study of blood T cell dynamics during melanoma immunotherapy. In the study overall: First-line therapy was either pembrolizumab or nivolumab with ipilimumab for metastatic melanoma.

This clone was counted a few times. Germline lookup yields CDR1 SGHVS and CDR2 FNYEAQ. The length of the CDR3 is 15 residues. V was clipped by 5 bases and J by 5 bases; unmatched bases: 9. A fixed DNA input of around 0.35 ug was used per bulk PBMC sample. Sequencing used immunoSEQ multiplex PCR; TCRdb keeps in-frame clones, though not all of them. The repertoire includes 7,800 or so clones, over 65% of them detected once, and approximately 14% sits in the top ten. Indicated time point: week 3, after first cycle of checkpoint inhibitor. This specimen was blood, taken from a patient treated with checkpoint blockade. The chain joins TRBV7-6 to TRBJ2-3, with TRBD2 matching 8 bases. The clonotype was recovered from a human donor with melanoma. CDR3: CASSTDGGGIDTQYF. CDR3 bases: TGTGCCAGCAGCACCGACGGCGGGGGGATAGATACGCAGTATTTT.